The sequence of this T cell receptor beta chain was determined in a study of blood T cell repertoires in COVID-19. Overall study: From T cells, B-cell-depleted T cells, or PBMCs came the material, which was cDNA or gDNA.

The CDR3 spans 16 residues. The V gene's germline CDR1 is SGHDN and CDR2 FVKESK. Trimming left V 2 bases short and J 9 bases short, with 20 bases between. The assay was immunoSEQ multiplex PCR, and TCRdb's table has in-frame clones only and misses some. The table shows 100,000 or so clones, with roughly 80% occurring only once. The V call is TRBV14, the J call TRBJ2-1, with D perhaps TRBD2 (6 bases). This clonotype originated in an elderly woman with acute or convalescent COVID-19. The sample was peripheral blood. The CDR3 loop is CASSQILAGFRGEQFF. DNA of the CDR3: TGTGCCAGCAGCCAAATACTAGCAGGATTCCGCGGTGAGCAGTTCTTC. Combining the CDR3 with reference TRBV14 and TRBJ2-1 gives the whole variable domain EAGVTQFPSHSVIEKGQTVTLRCDPISGHDNLYWYRRVMGKEIKFLLHFVKESKQDESGMPNNRFLAERTGGTYSTLKVQPAELEDSGVYFCASSQILAGFRGEQFFGPGTRLTVL.